The 3 T cell receptor beta chains presented below share a single source sample, sequenced in a study of TIL therapy for anti-PD-1-resistant metastatic lung cancer. The libraries were made with immunoSEQ v3. Using immunoSEQ multiplex PCR, the repertoire was profiled, and TCRdb retains in-frame clones only, with some absent. The sample gives about 15,000 clones, around 86% of which show up once; 0.85% is in the top ten. Time point reported: pre-treatment sample, taken before nivolumab and TIL therapy. This specimen consisted of blood, obtained at baseline. Receptors originate from a person aged 25 to 80 with non-small cell lung cancer.

This clone came up once. The chain uses TRBV15 and TRBJ2-1, with 8 bases fitting TRBD1. Germline lookup yields CDR1 LNHNV and CDR2 YYDKDF (reference sequence). There are 14 residues in the CDR3. V was clipped by 1 base and J by 7 bases; unmatched bases: 3. The chain's CDR3 is CATSRGDRPNEQFF. DNA of the CDR3: TGTGCCACCAGCAGAGGGGACAGGCCTAATGAGCAGTTCTTC.

The rearrangement links TRBV9 to TRBJ2-2, with 12 bases identical to TRBD2. Losses at the gene ends were 2 bases for V and 5 bases for J; bases not matched to a gene: 16. The CDR3 has 20 residues. Germline V gives CDR1 SGDLS, CDR2 YYNGEE. The DNA of the CDR3 is TGTGCCAGCAGCGTCGCTAGGCCCACTAGCGGGAGGATCCCAACCGGGGAGCTGTTTTTT. This sequence encodes CASSVARPTSGRIPTGELFF. The full variable domain, completed using reference TRBV9 and TRBJ2-2, is DSGVTQTPKHLITATGQRVTLRCSPRSGDLSVYWYQQSLDQGLQFLIQYYNGEERAKGNILERFSAQQFPDLHSELNLSSLELGDSALYFCASSVARPTSGRIPTGELFFGEGSRLTVL.

The chain links TRBV18 to TRBJ1-5; 10 bases are shared with TRBD1. The CDR3 runs 15 residues. Germline V CDR1 and CDR2: KGHSH, LQKENI. J lost 4 bases, V lost 3 bases, and 3 bases had no gene match. In nucleotides, the CDR3 is TGTGCCAGCTCACCGACAGGGGGCGCGAATCAGCCCCAGCATTTT. Translation gives CASSPTGGANQPQHF.